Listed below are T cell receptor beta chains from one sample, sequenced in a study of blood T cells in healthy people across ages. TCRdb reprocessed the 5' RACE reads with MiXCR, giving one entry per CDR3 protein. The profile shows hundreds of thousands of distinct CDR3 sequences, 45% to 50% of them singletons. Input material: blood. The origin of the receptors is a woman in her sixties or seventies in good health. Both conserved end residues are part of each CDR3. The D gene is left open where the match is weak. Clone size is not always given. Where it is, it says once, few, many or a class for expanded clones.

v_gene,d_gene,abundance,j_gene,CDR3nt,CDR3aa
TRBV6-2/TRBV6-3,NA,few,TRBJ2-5,TGTGCCAGCAGTAATCCGGGACGGACGCAAGAGACCCAGTACTTC,CASSNPGRTQETQYF
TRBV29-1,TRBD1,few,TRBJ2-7,TGCAGCGCGAGGACAGGGAGCAACGAGCAGTACTTC,CSARTGSNEQYF
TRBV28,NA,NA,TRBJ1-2,TGTGCCAGCAGCCCTACGATTAACTATGGCTACACCTTC,CASSPTINYGYTF
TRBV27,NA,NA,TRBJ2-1,TGTGCCAGCAGCCAACGGGGTGCCCCGGGGGAGCAGTTCTTC,CASSQRGAPGEQFF
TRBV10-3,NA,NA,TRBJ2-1,TGTGCCATCAGTACCGGCGATTACAATGAGCAGTTCTTC,CAISTGDYNEQFF
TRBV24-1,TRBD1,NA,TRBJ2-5,TGTGCCACCAGTGACCCGAGACAGGGCGGCGAGACCCAGTACTTC,CATSDPRQGGETQYF
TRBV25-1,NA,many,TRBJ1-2,TGTGCCAGCAGTGGGATCAAGGACAGCCACTATGGCTACACCTTC,CASSGIKDSHYGYTF
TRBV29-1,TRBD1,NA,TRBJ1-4,TGCAGCGTTGTGGGACAGGGTAATGAAAAACTGTTTTTT,CSVVGQGNEKLFF
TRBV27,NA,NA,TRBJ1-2,TGTGCCAGCAGTTTACAGGGATCTAACTATGGCTACACCTTC,CASSLQGSNYGYTF
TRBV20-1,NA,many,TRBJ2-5,TGCAGTGCTAGTATACCAGAGTACCAAGAGACCCAGTACTTC,CSASIPEYQETQYF
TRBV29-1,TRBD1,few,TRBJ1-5,TGCAGCGTAGCCTCCGGGACAGGGGATCAGCCCCAGCATTTT,CSVASGTGDQPQHF
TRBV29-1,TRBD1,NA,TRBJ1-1,TGCAGCGCCCCCGCACCGATGGGACAGTTGAACACTGAAGCTTTCTTT,CSAPAPMGQLNTEAFF
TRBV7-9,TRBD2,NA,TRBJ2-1,TGTGCCAGCAGCTTTCAGAGCGGGACCTACAATGAGCAGTTCTTC,CASSFQSGTYNEQFF
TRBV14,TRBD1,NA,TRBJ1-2,TGTGCCAGCAGACAAGACAGGGCTAACTATGGCTACACCTTC,CASRQDRANYGYTF
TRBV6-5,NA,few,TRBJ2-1,TGTGCCAGCACCCGGGGTGGGGTTGGGAATGAGCAGTTCTTC,CASTRGGVGNEQFF
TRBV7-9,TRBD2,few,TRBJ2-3,TGTGCCAGCAGCTTGGGACTAGCATATCGCACAGATACGCAGTATTTT,CASSLGLAYRTDTQYF
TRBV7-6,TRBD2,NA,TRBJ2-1,TGTGCCAGCAGCCTCCCGGGACTAGAAGGCAATGAGCAGTTCTTC,CASSLPGLEGNEQFF
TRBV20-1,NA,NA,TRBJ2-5,TGCAGTGCTAGAGAACCCCTACTAGTGAAGGAGACCCAGTACTTC,CSAREPLLVKETQYF
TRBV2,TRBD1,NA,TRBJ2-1,TGTGCCAGCAGCGAGGACAGGGTGGGGAACAATGAGCAGTTCTTC,CASSEDRVGNNEQFF
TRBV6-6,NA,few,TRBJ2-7,TGTGCCAGCAGTCTCAGAGAGGGGCAGTACTTC,CASSLREGQYF
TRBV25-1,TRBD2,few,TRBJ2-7,TGTGCCAGCAGTGCCCCCTGGGGGACTAGCAGCTCCTACGAGCAGTACTTC,CASSAPWGTSSSYEQYF
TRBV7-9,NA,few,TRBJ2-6,TGTGCCAGCAGCTTCGGAGACAGGCCCGGGGCCAACGTCCTGACTTTC,CASSFGDRPGANVLTF
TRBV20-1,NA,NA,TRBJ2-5,TGCAGTGCTATGCCCCTAGCTCTACAGGACAATGAGCAGTACTTC,CSAMPLALQDNEQYF
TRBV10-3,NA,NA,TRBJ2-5,TGTGCCATCTCACGTGGGGGACCAAAAGAGACCCAGTACTTC,CAISRGGPKETQYF
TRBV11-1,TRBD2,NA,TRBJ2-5,TGTGCCAGCAGCTCTAGCGCCCAGCGGGGGGTGTACTTC,CASSSSAQRGVYF
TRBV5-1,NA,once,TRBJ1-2,TGCGCCAGCAGCTCTCAGGGAAATGGCTACACCTTC,CASSSQGNGYTF
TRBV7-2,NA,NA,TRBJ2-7,TGTGCCAGCAGCGGAGCCTACGAGCGGTACTTC,CASSGAYERYF
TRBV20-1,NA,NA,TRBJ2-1,TGCGGTGCTAGGAGGGGGGGTGGTGAGCAGTTCTTC,CGARRGGGEQFF
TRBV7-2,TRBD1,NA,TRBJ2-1,TGTGCCAGCAGCTTAAATTCAGGGGGCTACAATGAGCAGTTCTTC,CASSLNSGGYNEQFF
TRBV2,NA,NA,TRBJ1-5,TGTGCCAGCAGTGAACATAGCAATCAGCCCCAGCATTTT,CASSEHSNQPQHF
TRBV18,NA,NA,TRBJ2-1,TGTGCCAGCTCACCCGGACAGCCGAAAGAGACCCAGTTCTTC,CASSPGQPKETQFF
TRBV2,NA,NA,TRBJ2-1,TGTGCCAGCTGTACGCGGTTCTACAATGAGCAGTTCTTC,CASCTRFYNEQFF
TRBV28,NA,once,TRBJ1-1,TGTGCCAGCAGTTTATCCTTGACCAAGGGAGGTAGAGCTTTCTTT,CASSLSLTKGGRAFF
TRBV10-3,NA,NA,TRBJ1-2,TGTGCCATCGGACCCGGGGAGACGGGCTACACCTTC,CAIGPGETGYTF
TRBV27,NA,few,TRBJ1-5,TGTGCCAGCAGTTTGTGGCAGGGGCCCAATCAGCCCCAGCATTTT,CASSLWQGPNQPQHF
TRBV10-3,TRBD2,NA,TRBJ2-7,TGTGCCATCAGTGAGTCGGGGGAGGGCGAGCAGTACTTC,CAISESGEGEQYF
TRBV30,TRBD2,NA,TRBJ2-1,TGTGCCTGGAGTGTACTGGGAGGGTACAATGAGCAGTTCTTC,CAWSVLGGYNEQFF
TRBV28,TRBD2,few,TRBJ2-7,TGTGCCAGCAGTCGAGGGAGCGGGAGTCTCCACGAGCAGTACTTC,CASSRGSGSLHEQYF
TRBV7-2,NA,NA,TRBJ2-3,TGTGCCAGCAGCTCGACAGGTTCTAGCACAGATACGCAGTATTTT,CASSSTGSSTDTQYF
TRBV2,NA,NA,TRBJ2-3,TGTGCCAGCGGGCGGAGCCGTTTAGGGGATACGCAGTATTTT,CASGRSRLGDTQYF
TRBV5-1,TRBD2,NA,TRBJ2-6,TGCGCCAGCACGGGACTAGCGGTCTCTGGGGCCAACGTCCTGACTTTC,CASTGLAVSGANVLTF
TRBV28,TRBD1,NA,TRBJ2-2,TGTGCCAGCAGCCGCCATCGACAGGGTGGGAACGGGGAGCTGTTTTTT,CASSRHRQGGNGELFF
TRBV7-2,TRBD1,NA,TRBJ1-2,TGTGCCAGCAGCTTATATCGGGGACAGGGGGATGGCTACACCTTC,CASSLYRGQGDGYTF
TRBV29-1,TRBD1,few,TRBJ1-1,TGCAGCGTCGCACTGACAGGGGGGAACACTGAAGCTTTCTTT,CSVALTGGNTEAFF
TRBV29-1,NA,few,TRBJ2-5,TGCAGCGTTGTTCCTAGGGAGACCCAGTACTTC,CSVVPRETQYF
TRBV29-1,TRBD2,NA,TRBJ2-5,TGCAGCGGCGACGGGACTAGCGAGACGAATGAGCAGTACTTC,CSGDGTSETNEQYF
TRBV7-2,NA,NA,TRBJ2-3,TGTGCCAGCAGGCCTAGATTTAGCACAGATACGCAGTATTTT,CASRPRFSTDTQYF
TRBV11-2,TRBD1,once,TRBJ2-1,TGTGCCAGCAGCCAAGGGACAGTCGTTGAGCAGTTCTTC,CASSQGTVVEQFF
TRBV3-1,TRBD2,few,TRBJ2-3,TGTGCCAGCAGCCAACGGGGGGGCACAGATACGCAGTATTTT,CASSQRGGTDTQYF
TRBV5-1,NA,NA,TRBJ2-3,TGCGCCAGCAGCTTGGCCGGCGGGCTGTCCACAGATACGCAGTATTTT,CASSLAGGLSTDTQYF
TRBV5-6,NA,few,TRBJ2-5,TGTGCCAGCAGCTTCGGGCTTGACCAAGAGACCCAGTACTTC,CASSFGLDQETQYF
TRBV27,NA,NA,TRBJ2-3,TGTGCCAGCAGTCTAGTCCAGGGGTTGTTTACAGATACGCAGTATTTT,CASSLVQGLFTDTQYF
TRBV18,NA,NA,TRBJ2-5,TGTGCCACGCGCCCGGGGCCTTACAATGAGCAGTACTTC,CATRPGPYNEQYF
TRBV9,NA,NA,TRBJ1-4,TGTGCCAGCAGCGTACAGGGGACAACTAATGAAAAACTGTTTTTT,CASSVQGTTNEKLFF
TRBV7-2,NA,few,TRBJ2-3,TGTGCCAGCAGCCAGGGGTGGCGCACGACAGATACGCAGTATTTT,CASSQGWRTTDTQYF
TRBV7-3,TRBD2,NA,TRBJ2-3,TGTGCCAGCAGCTTGAGCGGGAGGGGTGCAGATACGCAGTATTTT,CASSLSGRGADTQYF
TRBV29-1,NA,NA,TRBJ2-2,TGCAGCGTTGAAGAATCCGGGTCACGAAACACCGGGGAGCTGTTTTTT,CSVEESGSRNTGELFF
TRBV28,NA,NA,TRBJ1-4,TGTGCCAGCAGTTTTGATTTCGAGCCAACTAATGAAAAACTGTTTTTT,CASSFDFEPTNEKLFF
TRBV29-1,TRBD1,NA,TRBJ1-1,TGCAGCGTTGAACCCCAGGGGGGCACTGAAGCTTTCTTT,CSVEPQGGTEAFF
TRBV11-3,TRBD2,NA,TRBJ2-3,TGTGCCAGCAGCTTAGTAGCGGGAGAGGGCACAGATACGCAGTATTTT,CASSLVAGEGTDTQYF